Listed below are T cell receptor beta chains from one sample, sequenced in a study of blood T cell repertoires in COVID-19. The repertoire was sequenced with immunoSEQ multiplex PCR; TCRdb's copy has only in-frame clones and lacks some. This sample yields just over 150,000 clones, of which 82% are seen a single time; under 9% belongs to the top ten. What was sequenced was peripheral blood. Receptors were obtained from a woman in her thirties or forties with COVID-19, enrolled during active disease. CDR3s include the opening cysteine and the closing phenylalanine or tryptophan. Clone size appears in some rows only: once, few, many, or a class for an expanded clone.

size | J | V | CDR3
NA | TRBJ1-5 | TRBV4-1 | CASSQERGRQPQHF
NA | TRBJ2-5 | TRBV2 | CASRPFSAGGRETQYF
few | TRBJ1-5 | TRBV6-5 | CASSPQGISNQPQHF
NA | TRBJ1-5 | TRBV6-5 | CASSRRQGPNQPQHF
once | TRBJ2-3 | TRBV6-4 | CASRKQGSTDTQYF
once | TRBJ2-2 | TRBV15 | CATRPGQGATGELFF
NA | TRBJ2-2 | TRBV6-5 | CASSLLGNTGELFF
NA | TRBJ2-4 | TRBV30 | CAWSRDRGSIQYF
NA | TRBJ1-2 | TRBV3-1/TRBV3-2 | CASSQGRDRVSYTF
few | TRBJ1-5 | TRBV19 | CASSSQGRGNQPQHF
NA | TRBJ2-5 | TRBV6-2/TRBV6-3 | CASSLVETQYF
NA | TRBJ2-3 | TRBV15 | CATSRDQNSGGFF
NA | TRBJ2-7 | TRBV7-2 | CASSGSGRYEQYF
NA | TRBJ1-1 | TRBV28 | CASSFGGSTEAFF
few | TRBJ1-2 | TRBV7-9 | CASSPSRQGAPGYTF
NA | TRBJ1-6 | TRBV6-5 | CACNLDRVNSPLHF
NA | TRBJ1-5 | TRBV20-1 | CSASGQHNQPQHF
NA | TRBJ1-4 | TRBV27 | CASSLSRGRDEKLFF
NA | TRBJ2-2 | TRBV9 | CASSVEVGGRNTGELFF
NA | TRBJ1-4 | TRBV3-1/TRBV3-2 | CASSPTPTTNEKLFF
NA | TRBJ1-2 | TRBV6-5 | CASSFTGQGHYGYTF
NA | TRBJ2-7 | TRBV28 | CASSLTDRTYEQYF
NA | TRBJ2-2 | TRBV7-2 | CASTKSGRGNTGELFF
NA | TRBJ2-3 | TRBV7-6 | CASSTGLAGSVSAQYF
NA | TRBJ2-3 | TRBV11-2 | CASSQILTGAGDTQYF
NA | TRBJ1-1 | TRBV5-4 | CASSLLVNTEAFF
NA | TRBJ2-1 | TRBV3-1/TRBV3-2 | CASSQATGFNEQFF
NA | TRBJ2-6 | TRBV6-1 | CASSEVWPGLLSGANVLTF
NA | TRBJ2-2 | TRBV10-3 | CAISIRETTGELFF
once | TRBJ2-6 | TRBV18 | CASSPGAGANVLTF
NA | TRBJ1-1 | TRBV27 | CASSLSLQRNTEAFF